These 29 T cell receptor beta chains share one sample of origin, sequenced in a study of human T cells and chemical hapten exposure. TCRdb recomputed calls from the RACE reads with MiXCR, one row per CDR3 protein. The sample records under 100,000 distinct CDR3 sequences, approximately 11% being singletons. Specified time point: patch test 3, about 24 weeks after DPC sensitization. This sample's treatment: therapeutic diphenylcyclopropenone sensitization with weekly scalp DPC. Sequencing used whole blood, obtained in connection with sensitization to the hapten diphenylcyclopropenone (DPC). All receptors derive from a woman aged 45-65 years with alopecia areata. Some clones in this sample may be carry-over from other donors' samples.

Details on this clonotype: A clone one base away is much larger, so this may be a read error. The gene calls are TRBV10-2 and TRBJ1-1; D is perhaps TRBD1 (6 bases). CDR1 is WSHSY, CDR2 SAAADI, per germline. The CDR3 extends over 13 amino acids. V was pared by 2 bases and J by 5 bases, with 9 bases between. The CDR3 DNA sequence: TGCGCCAGCAGTGAGATAGGGGGGACTGAAGCTTTCTTT. This gives the protein CASSEIGGTEAFF.

Here the CDR3 reads CASSEGQGILGYNEQFF. CDR3 in DNA: TGTGCCAGCAGTGAAGGACAGGGTATACTCGGGTACAATGAGCAGTTCTTC. The chain links TRBV6-1 to TRBJ2-1; TRBD1 agrees at 7 bases. In germline, CDR1 is MNHNS, CDR2 SASEGT. The trim removed 1 base at V and 4 bases at J, leaving 10 bases unmatched. The CDR3 totals 17 residues.

In this sample, this clonotype turned up a few times. The rearrangement joins TRBV20-1 to TRBJ2-7, with D possibly TRBD2 on 5 matching bases. Trimming removed 5 bases from V and 3 bases from J, with 14 bases in between. The CDR3 has 13 residues. Germline V lookup: CDR1 DFQATT, CDR2 SNEGSKA (reference sequence). The chain's CDR3 is CSAGAGGYYEQYF. The DNA of the CDR3 is TGCAGTGCTGGAGCCGGAGGATACTACGAGCAGTACTTC.

This clonotype was detected ten times or more. This chain joins TRBV19 and TRBJ1-6, with 8 bases matching TRBD1. The V segment lost 3 bases and the J segment 8 bases; nucleotides outside the gene matches: 0. Looked up from germline, CDR1 is LNHDA and CDR2 is SQIVND (reference sequence). The CDR3 totals 13 residues. The DNA of the CDR3 is TGTGCCAGTAGTATGACAGGGGATTCACCCCTCCACTTT. This encodes CASSMTGDSPLHF. Based on the CDR3 plus reference TRBV19 and TRBJ1-6, the full variable domain is DGGITQSPKYLFRKEGQNVTLSCEQNLNHDAMYWYRQDPGQGLRLIYYSQIVNDFQKGDIAEGYSVSREKKESFPLTVTSAQKNPTAFYLCASSMTGDSPLHFGNGTRLTVT.

The V gene is TRBV7-2, the J gene TRBJ1-6; possible D gene TRBD1, 5 bases. The CDR3 contains 16 residues. Germline lookup yields CDR1 SGHTA and CDR2 FQGNSA. V was cut by 1 base and J by 0 bases, with 7 bases left in between. CDR3 protein: CASSLEGTSYNSPLHF. In DNA form, the CDR3 reads TGTGCCAGCAGCTTAGAGGGGACCTCCTATAATTCACCCCTCCACTTT.

In its sample, this clonotype was seen many times. V gene TRBV11-2 combines with J gene TRBJ2-3, with D perhaps TRBD2 (7 bases). This CDR3 is built from 11 residues. V gave up 10 bases and J gave up 8 bases, with 13 bases separating them. Germline V lookup: CDR1 SGHAT, CDR2 FQNNGV. The CDR3 coding sequence is TGTGCCACCTACAGGGAGGGTACGCAGTATTTT. Its translation: CATYREGTQYF.

This clonotype appeared a few times. The V gene is TRBV30, the J gene TRBJ2-1; 7 bases match TRBD1. Per germline, CDR1 GTSNPN and CDR2 SVGIG (reference sequence). The CDR3 extends over 14 amino acids. After removal of 4 bases from V and 9 bases from J, the junction contained 12 bases not matched to a gene. CDR3 nucleotide sequence: TGTGCCTGGACGGCACGAGGGAAGGGGGCTGAGCAGTTCTTC. Protein product: CAWTARGKGAEQFF.

This clonotype has more than one count but fewer than ten. This CDR3 reads CASSLLGGELFF. The DNA for the CDR3 is TGTGCCAGCAGTTTGTTGGGCGGGGAGCTGTTTTTT. J is TRBJ2-2 and V is TRBV28; D is ambiguous. From germline, CDR1 is MDHEN and CDR2 SYDVKM. Trimming left V 3 bases short and J 7 bases short, with 6 bases between. This CDR3 contains 12 residues.

CDR3 amino acids: CASSQVGLGYTF. As DNA, the CDR3 is TGCGCCAGCAGCCAAGTGGGACTTGGCTACACCTTC. The chain recombines TRBV4-3 with TRBJ1-2; TRBD1 is a possible D gene (5 bases). The germline V gene has CDR1 LGHNA and CDR2 YSLEER. V shed 1 base and J shed 7 bases, with 7 bases lying between them. There are 12 residues in the CDR3.

This clonotype was observed a handful of times. The CDR3 protein is CSVGSRDRGSYEQYF. The DNA of the CDR3 is TGCAGCGTTGGGAGTCGGGACAGGGGTTCCTACGAGCAGTACTTC. The V gene is TRBV29-1, the J gene TRBJ2-7; 10 bases are a match to TRBD1. CDR3 length: 15 residues. CDR1 and CDR2 from the germline V gene are SQVTM and ANQGSEA. V shed 4 bases, J shed 1 base, and the junction held 7 bases outside the gene matches.

There are many counts of this clonotype. CDR3 in amino acids: CASSPRLGEGGGEQFF. CDR3 in DNA: TGTGCCAGCAGCCCCCGTTTGGGGGAGGGCGGAGGGGAGCAGTTCTTC. V is TRBV7-6 and J is TRBJ2-1; 7 nucleotides line up with TRBD2. V gave up 5 bases and J gave up 10 bases; unmatched junction bases: 17. The CDR3 totals 16 residues. The V gene's germline CDR1 is SGHVS and CDR2 FNYEAQ.

This clonotype came up once. The rearrangement uses TRBV9 and TRBJ2-7; maybe TRBD1 (5 bases). The CDR3 runs 14 residues. V gave up 0 bases and J gave up 4 bases, with 11 bases separating them. Per the germline V gene, CDR1 is SGDLS and CDR2 is YYNGEE. CDR3 DNA sequence: TGTGCCAGCAGCGTAGCCGACAGTGAATACGAGCAGTACTTC. Translating it yields CASSVADSEYEQYF.

This clonotype has ten or more counts. The chain employs TRBV7-9 and TRBJ1-2; D is undetermined. The CDR3 runs to 13 residues. Germline V CDR1 and CDR2: SEHNR, FQNEAQ (reference sequence). Trimming took off 4 bases at V and 6 bases at J, with 12 bases between the two ends. The CDR3 coding sequence is TGTGCCAGCAGCTCTAGCCCGAACCATGGCTACACCTTC. It yields the protein CASSSSPNHGYTF. The full variable domain, completed using reference TRBV7-9 and TRBJ1-2, is DTGVSQNPRHKITKRGQNVTFRCDPISEHNRLYWYRQTLGQGPEFLTYFQNEAQLEKSRLLSDRFSAERPKGSFSTLEIQRTEQGDSAMYLCASSSSPNHGYTFGSGTRLTVV.

The chain carries TRBV2 and TRBJ1-2; 11 bases fit TRBD1. CDR3 size: 13 residues. The germline V gene has CDR1 SNHLY and CDR2 FYNNEI. V lost 6 bases and J lost 7; bases outside the gene matches: 4. The CDR3 DNA reads TGTGCCAGCAGAGGGGACAGGGGGTTTGGCTACACCTTC. This codes for CASRGDRGFGYTF.

This clonotype was observed a handful of times. The rearrangement uses TRBV10-2 and TRBJ1-1; the D gene is possibly TRBD1 (6 bases). Trimming shortened V by 7 bases and J by 5 bases, and 14 bases separated the two germline ends. The CDR3 totals 13 residues. CDR1 WSHSY and CDR2 SAAADI come from the germline V gene. The CDR3 bases are TGCGCCAGCACCGACAGGCAGTATACTGAAGCTTTCTTT. Protein sequence: CASTDRQYTEAFF.

This chain links TRBV11-2 with TRBJ2-7, with D perhaps assigned TRBD1 or TRBD2 (5 bases each). Germline CDR1 and CDR2: SGHAT and FQNNGV. The CDR3 spans 16 residues. V gave up 1 base and J gave up 4 bases, with 17 bases separating them. CDR3 sequence reads: CASSLGGFGIGYEQYF. DNA for the CDR3: TGTGCCAGCAGCTTAGGGGGGTTCGGGATCGGGTACGAGCAGTACTTC.

This clonotype occurred many times. The V and J genes are TRBV5-1 and TRBJ1-1; perhaps TRBD1 as D (6 bases). The germline gives CDR1 SGHRS, CDR2 YFSETQ. Trimming removed 6 bases from V and 3 bases from J, with 15 bases in between. CDR3 size: 14 residues. In nucleotides, the CDR3 is TGCGCCAGCATGCAACAGGGATGGGACACTGAAGCTTTCTTT. It encodes CASMQQGWDTEAFF.

This chain joins TRBV7-2 and TRBJ2-1; 7 bases match TRBD2. Germline V gene lookup returns CDR1 SGHTA and CDR2 FQGNSA. V shed 0 bases, J shed 0 bases, and the junction held 2 bases outside the gene matches. This CDR3 contains 16 residues. DNA for the CDR3: TGTGCCAGCAGCTTAGCGGAGCGGGGCTCCTACAATGAGCAGTTCTTC. It yields the protein CASSLAERGSYNEQFF.

This chain links TRBV2 with TRBJ2-1; maybe TRBD2 (7 bases). V was pared by 10 bases and J by 4 bases, with 26 bases between. The CDR3 consists of 17 residues. CDR1 and CDR2 from the germline V gene are SNHLY and FYNNEI. DNA for the CDR3: TGTGCCATCCCGAGAGGGAGGGGAGGAGGGGGTTACAATGAGCAGTTCTTC. This translates into CAIPRGRGGGGYNEQFF.

This clonotype turned up a few times. The V and J genes are TRBV7-8 and TRBJ2-7, with D uncertain. The ends were cut back, 1 base at V and 2 bases at J, with 6 bases in the middle. The CDR3 sequence is 13 residues long. Looked up from germline, CDR1 is SGHVS and CDR2 is FQNEAQ. Here the CDR3 DNA reads TGTGCCAGCAGCTTAGGCGCTACCTACGAGCAGTACTTC. Encoded protein: CASSLGATYEQYF.

This clonotype has only a few counts. The chain carries TRBV14 and TRBJ2-3, with TRBD1 matching 10 bases. The ends lost 4 bases at V and 3 bases at J; junction bases unmatched: 1. CDR1 is SGHDN and CDR2 is FVKESK in the germline V gene. The CDR3 is 14 residues long. In DNA, the CDR3 is TGTGCCAGCAGCCGGGACAGGGGAACAGATACGCAGTATTTT. Translating gives CASSRDRGTDTQYF.

This clonotype was found a few times. The rearrangement links TRBV29-1 to TRBJ2-7; a possible D gene is TRBD1 (5 bases). In germline, CDR1 is SQVTM, CDR2 ANQGSEA. V was pared by 6 bases and J by 6 bases, with 15 bases between. CDR3 length: 12 residues. CDR3 DNA sequence: TGCAGCGTGAAAAGGGGTTTTGCCGAGCAGTACTTC. Amino acids: CSVKRGFAEQYF.

This clonotype was counted at least ten times. The genes are TRBV27 and TRBJ2-2; D might be TRBD1 or TRBD2, each matching 5 bases. This CDR3 has 16 amino acids. The germline V and J ends were trimmed by 3 bases and 5 bases, with 16 bases remaining between them. The germline gives CDR1 MNHEY, CDR2 SMNVEV (reference sequence). CDR3 nucleotides: TGTGCCAGCAGTTTCGTCGGGGCAGGTGCTACCGGGGAGCTGTTTTTT. Protein product: CASSFVGAGATGELFF.

To note about this clonotype: One base away lies a much larger clone, so this may be a sequencing read error. The rearrangement links TRBV18 to TRBJ2-1; 7 bases fit TRBD1. The germline CDR1 and CDR2 sequences are KGHSH and LQKENI. The CDR3 runs 13 residues. CDR3 coding DNA: TGTACCAGCACGAGACAGGGAAACAATGAGCAGTTCTTC. The encoded protein is CTSTRQGNNEQFF.

The V gene is TRBV10-1, the J gene TRBJ2-6; D unresolved. V was trimmed by 8 bases and J by 2 bases, leaving 7 bases between them. CDR3 length: 13 amino acids. Germline V CDR1 and CDR2: WNHNN, SYGVQD (reference sequence). The CDR3 DNA sequence: TGCGCCAGCCTACACGCTGGGGCCAACGTCCTGACTTTC. Translated, it gives CASLHAGANVLTF.

Turning to this clonotype: A read error may be the cause here, since a much bigger clone is one base away. This chain connects TRBV29-1 to TRBJ2-2, with 7 bases aligning to TRBD2. The germline V gene encodes CDR1 SQVTM and CDR2 ANQGSEA. This CDR3 region has 15 residues. V lost 7 bases and J lost 7; bases outside the gene matches: 15. The DNA for the CDR3 is TGCAGCGGGCGGAGCGGGAAGGACAAAAGCGGGGAGCTGTTTTTT. Residues: CSGRSGKDKSGELFF.

The chain uses TRBV6-5 and TRBJ1-2, with D possibly TRBD1 on 5 matching bases. The CDR3 sequence is 16 residues long. CDR1 is MNHEY and CDR2 is SVGAGI in the germline V gene. V was clipped by 5 bases and J by 4 bases, with 20 bases between them. CDR3 sequence: CASSTGSGGKAYGYTF. CDR3 DNA: TGTGCCAGCAGTACAGGATCCGGGGGGAAGGCCTATGGCTACACCTTC.

The V gene is TRBV30, the J gene TRBJ2-3, with 7 bases aligning to TRBD2. The junction had 4 bases not matched to a gene; V was cut back by 3 bases and J by 4 bases. The germline gives CDR1 GTSNPN, CDR2 SVGIG (reference sequence). The CDR3 is 13 amino acids. Written as DNA, the CDR3 is TGTGCCTGGAGCCTGGGAGGGTCAGATACGCAGTATTTT. Amino acid sequence: CAWSLGGSDTQYF.

The sample holds many counts of this clonotype. The chain links TRBV12-3 or TRBV12-4 to TRBJ1-1, with no clear D. The V gene lost 3 bases and the J gene lost 3 bases, with 8 bases spanning the gap. The length of the CDR3 is 13 residues. The DNA for the CDR3 is TGTGCCAGCAGTTTGCAGGACCACACTGAAGCTTTCTTT. This codes for CASSLQDHTEAFF.